Below, 27 T cell receptor beta chains from the same sample are listed, as sequenced in a study of cytomegalovirus exposure and HLA in healthy donors. PCR primers comprised 60 Vbeta and 13 Jbeta primers. The repertoire was sequenced with immunoSEQ multiplex PCR; TCRdb's copy has only in-frame clones and lacks some. With about 130,000 clones in the sample, the ten largest clones hold 1.5% to 2.5%. Source material: PBMCs. The source of these receptors is a woman aged 55 to 70 in good health and CMV-seronegative.

The rearrangement uses TRBV4-2 and TRBJ2-7, with D tentatively TRBD1 (5 bases). V lost 6 bases to trimming and J lost 2 bases, with 14 bases between them. This CDR3 has 14 amino acids. CDR1 LGHNA and CDR2 YNFKEQ come from the germline V gene. The CDR3 DNA follows: TGTGCCAGCAGTACAGGCAGGGAACCCTACGAGCAGTACTTC. Its translation is CASSTGREPYEQYF.

The rearrangement joins TRBV4-1 to TRBJ1-1, with D perhaps TRBD1 (5 bases). Trimming left V 4 bases short and J 5 bases short, with 17 bases between. The germline V gene has CDR1 MGHRA and CDR2 YSYEKL. The CDR3 runs to 15 residues. CDR3 loop: CASSPLYVGGTEAFF. DNA of the CDR3: TGCGCCAGCAGCCCTCTATACGTCGGGGGAACTGAAGCTTTCTTT.

In nucleotides, the CDR3 is TGTGCCACCAGCAGAACTCATAGGACTTTCTCCAACACCGGGGAGCTGTTTTTT. Translation gives CATSRTHRTFSNTGELFF. This sequence joins TRBV15 and TRBJ2-2; perhaps TRBD2 as D (5 bases). Deletions cut 2 bases from V and 2 bases from J, with 18 bases between. The CDR3 contains 18 residues. Germline V CDR1 and CDR2: LNHNV, YYDKDF (reference sequence).

The chain carries TRBV19 and TRBJ2-7; 9 nucleotides match TRBD1. V lost 5 bases, J lost 3 bases, and 11 bases stayed unmatched. The CDR3 loop spans 16 amino acids. Germline loops: CDR1 LNHDA, CDR2 SQIVND (reference sequence). CDR3 region: CASSSSTGTGNYEQYF. As DNA, the CDR3 is TGTGCCAGTAGTTCATCCACCGGGACAGGGAACTACGAGCAGTACTTC.

J is TRBJ2-1 and V is TRBV9; 12 positions agree with TRBD2. This CDR3 has 14 amino acids. The germline gives CDR1 SGDLS, CDR2 YYNGEE. The J segment lost 8 bases and the V segment lost 2 bases, leaving 2 bases of the junction unmatched. The CDR3 here is CASSVTSGGDEQFF. The CDR3 nucleotides are TGTGCCAGCAGCGTGACTAGCGGGGGAGATGAGCAGTTCTTC.

The V and J genes are TRBV27 and TRBJ2-7; tentative D call: TRBD1 (5 bases). The germline V gene has CDR1 MNHEY and CDR2 SMNVEV (reference sequence). V shed 2 bases and J shed 0 bases, with 8 bases lying between them. There are 14 residues in the CDR3. CDR3 sequence reads: CASSLEDISYEQYF. In DNA form, the CDR3 reads TGTGCCAGCAGTTTAGAGGACATCTCCTACGAGCAGTACTTC.

The chain employs TRBV9 and TRBJ2-1, with TRBD1 identical over 7 bases. V lost 0 bases to trimming and J lost 2 bases; unmatched junction nucleotides: 5. Germline V gives CDR1 SGDLS, CDR2 YYNGEE. The CDR3 totals 16 residues. In nucleotides, the CDR3 is TGTGCCAGCAGCGTAGCCATGACAGGGACCTACAATGAGCAGTTCTTC. Its translation: CASSVAMTGTYNEQFF.

The chain joins TRBV6-1 to TRBJ1-3, with D uncertain. Germline V lookup: CDR1 MNHNS, CDR2 SASEGT. With 7 bases removed from V and 0 bases from J, the gap between germline ends came to 10 bases. The CDR3 is 14 amino acids. The CDR3 bases are TGTGCCAGCATTGGTCCGAGCTCTGGAAACACCATATATTTT. Encoded protein: CASIGPSSGNTIYF.

J is TRBJ2-3 and V is TRBV2, with 7 bases fitting TRBD2. With 7 bases clipped from V and 6 bases from J, the junction kept 10 bases outside the gene matches. There are 14 residues in the CDR3. The germline gives CDR1 SNHLY, CDR2 FYNNEI. Written as DNA, the CDR3 is TGTGCCAGCATTAGGCTAGCGGTATTTGATACGCAGTATTTT. It encodes CASIRLAVFDTQYF. The full variable domain, rest sourced from reference TRBV2 and TRBJ2-3, is EPEVTQTPSHQVTQMGQEVILRCVPISNHLYFYWYRQILGQKVEFLVSFYNNEISEKSEIFDDQFSVERPDGSNFTLKIRSTKLEDSAMYFCASIRLAVFDTQYFGPGTRLTVL.

The rearrangement uses TRBV2 and TRBJ2-7; D may be TRBD2 (7 bases). Trimming removed 2 bases at V and 4 bases at J, with 15 bases between. The CDR3 totals 15 residues. Per germline, CDR1 SNHLY and CDR2 FYNNEI. The CDR3: CASSERGGGEYEQYF. For the CDR3, the DNA is TGTGCCAGCAGTGAAAGGGGAGGGGGGGAGTACGAGCAGTACTTC.

The V call is TRBV28, the J call TRBJ1-5, with D possibly matching TRBD1 (5 bases). The V end was cut by 6 bases, the J end by 1 base, with 16 bases between. The germline gives CDR1 MDHEN, CDR2 SYDVKM. The CDR3 sequence is 16 residues long. The CDR3 bases are TGTGCCAGCAGCGTTCCAAGGGGAGGAAGCAATCAGCCCCAGCATTTT. Its protein product is CASSVPRGGSNQPQHF.

The rearrangement joins TRBV28 to TRBJ1-1; 7 nucleotides align to TRBD1. This CDR3 has 17 amino acids. Trimming removed 2 bases from V and 3 bases from J; junction bases left unmatched: 12. Germline V gene sequence: CDR1 MDHEN, CDR2 SYDVKM. CDR3 bases: TGTGCCAGCAGTTTACACTCGGGGACAGCCCTTGACACTGAAGCTTTCTTT. Its translation is CASSLHSGTALDTEAFF.

The genes are TRBV7-9 and TRBJ1-6, with a weak D call TRBD1 (6 bases). In germline, CDR1 is SEHNR, CDR2 FQNEAQ (reference sequence). V lost 5 bases, J lost 10 bases, and 18 bases lay in between. The CDR3 runs to 15 residues. CDR3 in DNA: TGTGCCAGCAGCCAATACAGGGATTGGGAATCACCCCTCCACTTT. Its translation is CASSQYRDWESPLHF.

The J gene is TRBJ2-6, the V gene TRBV12-1; the table gives TRBD1 as D, unverified against the DNA. TRBV12-1 is deemed a pseudogene. The CDR3 loop spans 17 amino acids. DNA for the CDR3: TGTGCCAGCGACCTCCGGGACAGGGTACCTGGGGCCAACGTCCTGACTTTC. This sequence encodes CASDLRDRVPGANVLTF.

This rearrangement joins TRBV29-1 to TRBJ2-1; D possibly corresponds to TRBD2 (7 bases). CDR3 length: 16 residues. The V gene lost 5 bases and the J gene lost 4 bases, with 21 bases spanning the gap. Germline V gene data show CDR1 as SQVTM and CDR2 as ANQGSEA. The CDR3 protein is CSVSWEGHPGYNEQFF. The CDR3 coding sequence is TGCAGCGTTAGTTGGGAGGGACACCCAGGGTACAATGAGCAGTTCTTC.

The chain links TRBV18 to TRBJ1-5; D is unclear. Trimming took 2 bases from V and 4 from J, leaving 9 bases between them. The CDR3 contains 14 residues. Germline V gene sequence: CDR1 KGHSH, CDR2 LQKENI. This CDR3 is CASSPNSRNQPQHF. The DNA for the CDR3 is TGTGCCAGCTCACCAAATTCGAGAAATCAGCCCCAGCATTTT. Complete variable domain (other parts from reference TRBV18 and TRBJ1-5): NAGVMQNPRHLVRRRGQEARLRCSPMKGHSHVYWYRQLPEEGLKFMVYLQKENIIDESGMPKERFSAEFPKEGPSILRIQQVVRGDSAAYFCASSPNSRNQPQHFGDGTRLSIL.

The V and J genes are TRBV5-1 and TRBJ2-1, with TRBD2 matching 11 bases. The CDR3 is 15 amino acids. Per the germline V gene, CDR1 is SGHRS and CDR2 is YFSETQ. The trim removed 5 bases at V and 7 bases at J, leaving 8 bases unmatched. The CDR3 nucleotides read TGCGCCAGCAGTTACCTAGCGGGGGGCATAAATGAGCAGTTCTTC. Residues: CASSYLAGGINEQFF.

The chain couples TRBV5-1 to TRBJ2-5, with a tentative D call TRBD1 (6 bases). The CDR3 sequence is 14 residues long. From germline, CDR1 is SGHRS and CDR2 YFSETQ. The V end was cut by 0 bases, the J end by 2 bases, with 8 bases between. CDR3 in amino acids: CASSLDREQETQYF. CDR3 bases: TGCGCCAGCAGCTTGGACAGGGAACAAGAGACCCAGTACTTC.

V usage is TRBV7-8 and J usage is TRBJ1-1; TRBD1 aligns across 7 bases. J lost 5 bases, V lost 0 bases, and 9 bases had no gene match. Germline assignment: CDR1 SGHVS and CDR2 FQNEAQ. The CDR3 loop spans 16 amino acids. CDR3 protein: CASSLARQGRGTEAFF. Here the CDR3 DNA reads TGTGCCAGCAGCTTAGCACGACAGGGAAGGGGTACTGAAGCTTTCTTT.

This chain connects TRBV28 to TRBJ2-4; TRBD1 agrees at 7 bases. Unmatched junction bases numbered 8, after V lost 6 bases and J lost 6 bases. The CDR3 contains 14 residues. Germline CDR1 and CDR2: MDHEN and SYDVKM. CDR3 residues: CASSQPGQTNIQYF. The DNA of the CDR3 is TGTGCCAGCAGCCAACCGGGACAGACAAACATTCAGTACTTC.

The J gene is TRBJ2-1, the V gene TRBV7-6, with 7 bases lining up with TRBD2. This CDR3 spans 18 amino acids. The V and J ends lost 1 base and 3 bases, in that order; junction bases with no gene match: 12. CDR1 and CDR2 from the germline V gene are SGHVS and FNYEAQ. The DNA for the CDR3 is TGTGCCAGCAGCTTAGGCCCCTTGGGGGGGGAATACTACAATGAGCAGTTCTTC. This sequence encodes CASSLGPLGGEYYNEQFF.

The gene calls are TRBV6-1 and TRBJ2-5; 9 positions match TRBD2. J lost 6 bases, V lost 4 bases, and 6 bases had no gene match. The CDR3 extends over 14 amino acids. In germline, CDR1 is MNHNS, CDR2 SASEGT. The CDR3: CASSGAGGRQTQYF. In nucleotides, the CDR3 is TGTGCCAGCAGTGGGGCGGGGGGGCGGCAGACCCAGTACTTC.

CDR3 protein: CASSSRTSGRRDEQFF. Here the CDR3 DNA reads TGTGCCAGCAGCTCGCGGACTAGCGGGAGGCGCGATGAGCAGTTCTTC. This chain joins TRBV7-2 and TRBJ2-1; the match to TRBD2 covers 14 bases. The CDR3 is made up of 16 amino acids. CDR1 is SGHTA, CDR2 FQGNSA, per germline. The trim removed 4 bases at V and 8 bases at J, leaving 7 bases unmatched.

V gene TRBV25-1 combines with J gene TRBJ1-2; a possible D gene is TRBD1 (6 bases). Looked up from germline, CDR1 is MGHDK and CDR2 is SYGVNS. V was clipped by 3 bases and J by 4 bases, with 12 bases between them. This CDR3 has 14 residues. The CDR3 loop reads CASSDGGAVYGYTF. CDR3 sequence (DNA): TGTGCCAGCAGTGATGGGGGCGCGGTCTATGGCTACACCTTC.

The chain has TRBV10-3 and TRBJ2-1, with D maybe TRBD1 (6 bases). In germline, CDR1 is ENHRY, CDR2 SYGVKD. The V end lost 10 bases, the J end lost 5 bases, and 18 bases lay between the germline ends. The CDR3 length is 14 residues. In DNA form, the CDR3 reads TGTGCCACCTTAACAGGGTTGGCCAACAATGAGCAGTTCTTC. Translation: CATLTGLANNEQFF.

The CDR3 region has the DNA TGTGCCAGTAATCTACAGGGAGTGGGCAATCAGCCCCAGCATTTT. Its translation is CASNLQGVGNQPQHF. The chain links TRBV19 to TRBJ1-5; perhaps TRBD1 as D (6 bases). V was trimmed by 7 bases and J by 2 bases, leaving 15 bases between them. The CDR3 is 15 residues long. The V gene's germline CDR1 is LNHDA and CDR2 SQIVND (reference sequence).

V gene TRBV2 combines with J gene TRBJ2-7, with no clear D. CDR1 and CDR2 (germline): SNHLY, FYNNEI. The CDR3 contains 11 residues. V lost 2 bases, J lost 6 bases, and 5 bases lay in between. CDR3: CASSEISEQYF. In DNA, the CDR3 is TGTGCCAGCAGTGAAATTAGCGAGCAGTACTTC. Based on the CDR3 plus reference TRBV2 and TRBJ2-7, the full variable domain is EPEVTQTPSHQVTQMGQEVILRCVPISNHLYFYWYRQILGQKVEFLVSFYNNEISEKSEIFDDQFSVERPDGSNFTLKIRSTKLEDSAMYFCASSEISEQYFGPGTRLTVT.